This TCR beta chain was retrieved from a study of blood T cell repertoires in COVID-19. The repertoire was sequenced with immunoSEQ multiplex PCR; TCRdb's copy has only in-frame clones and lacks some. The table lists approximately 210,000 clones, 85% to 90% of them singletons, with roughly 15% in the top ten. V lost 5 bases to trimming and J lost 6 bases, with 8 bases between them. The CDR3 consists of 10 residues. In germline, CDR1 is DFQATT, CDR2 SNEGSKA (reference sequence). V is TRBV20-1 and J is TRBJ2-7, with D possibly matching TRBD2 (5 bases). The source material was PBMCs or T cells enriched from blood (not recorded which). This sequence originates from a woman aged 50 to 65 with acute COVID-19. The CDR3 protein is CSAADSEQYF. As DNA, the CDR3 is TGCAGTGCTGCGGACTCCGAGCAGTACTTC.